This T cell receptor (beta chain) derives from a study of T cells in Graves' hyperthyroidism and ophthalmopathy. General study points: Expanded thyroid clonotypes (above 0.001) were mostly also found in blood.

Looked up from germline, CDR1 is LNHNV and CDR2 is YYDKDF (reference sequence). The CDR3 runs to 14 residues. V lost 8 bases to trimming and J lost 0 bases; unmatched junction nucleotides: 4. Investigators excluded patients with uncontrolled infection, other autoimmune disease, pregnancy or lactation. This clonotype was seen at least ten times. Antigen: not known. Amplified TCR beta CDR3 regions came from RNA transcripts. The primer set for the first-round RT-PCR of the TCR CDR3 was HTBI. TCRdb re-analysed the multiplex PCR reads in MiXCR, keeping a single row per CDR3 protein. The table lists 450,000 to 600,000 distinct CDR3 sequences, 15% to 20% of them singletons, with about half in the top ten.

This rearrangement joins TRBV15 to TRBJ2-1; 7 bases are shared with TRBD2. The clonotype comes from a man aged 40-49 years with Graves' ophthalmopathy. Sequencing was done on a sample of blood. CDR3 nucleotides: TGTGCCACCTCGGGAGGTGGCTCCTACAATGAGCAGTTCTTC. It codes for CATSGGGSYNEQFF. The entire variable domain, with the rest obtained from reference TRBV15 and TRBJ2-1, is as follows: DAMVIQNPRYQVTQFGKPVTLSCSQTLNHNVMYWYQQKSSQAPKLLFHYYDKDFNNEADTPDNFQSRRPNTSFCFLDIRSPGLGDTAMYLCATSGGGSYNEQFFGPGTRLTVL.